The rows below give T cell receptor beta chains drawn from one sample of a study of OX40 agonist ivuxolimab in advanced cancers. TCRdb's copy holds only in-frame clones and misses some; the assay was immunoSEQ multiplex PCR. The repertoire includes 57,000 or so clones, 84% of them detected once, and around 4.5% sits in the top ten. The sample consisted of CD4+ or CD8+ T cells sorted from blood, taken in a trial of the OX40 agonist ivuxolimab. The origin of the receptors is an adult with an advanced solid tumor such as melanoma, head and neck, liver or kidney cancer. Each CDR3 is given with its conserved first and last residue. The D gene is left open where the match is weak. The listing skips clone size in some rows; elsewhere it reads once, few, many or a size class.

. | TRBJ1-2 | . | TRBV2 | CATKEAPSDNYGYTF | TGTGCCACCAAGGAAGCACCATCGGATAACTATGGCTACACCTTC
. | TRBJ1-5 | TRBD1 | TRBV6-6 | CASRPDRGLQPQHF | TGTGCCAGCAGACCGGACAGGGGGCTTCAGCCCCAGCATTTT
. | TRBJ2-7 | . | TRBV23-1 | CASSLGSRSYEQYF | TGCGCCAGCAGTCTGGGTTCTAGGAGTTACGAGCAGTACTTC
. | TRBJ2-7 | TRBD2 | TRBV5-4 | CASSLGLAGGAYEQYF | TGTGCCAGCAGCTTAGGATTGGCGGGGGGGGCCTACGAGCAGTACTTC
. | TRBJ1-5 | . | TRBV28 | CASRSSGLAQPQHF | TGTGCCAGCAGGTCGTCGGGGTTGGCTCAGCCCCAGCATTTT
. | TRBJ1-1 | . | TRBV19 | CASSRTVNTEAFF | TGTGCCAGTAGTAGAACGGTGAACACTGAAGCTTTCTTT
once | TRBJ2-7 | . | TRBV7-5 | CASSPRDGYEQYF | TGTGCCAGCAGCCCAAGGGACGGGTACGAGCAGTACTTC
. | TRBJ2-7 | . | TRBV19 | CASSTADKMVQYF | TGTGCCAGTAGTACCGCGGACAAGATGGTACAGTACTTC
. | TRBJ2-7 | TRBD2 | TRBV27 | CASRVSGGSTYEQYF | TGTGCCAGCAGGGTTAGCGGGGGATCTACGTACGAGCAGTACTTC
once | TRBJ1-3 | . | TRBV7-3 | CASHGGTSSSGNTIYF | TGTGCCAGTCACGGAGGCACTTCGAGCTCTGGAAACACCATATATTTT
. | TRBJ2-7 | TRBD1 | TRBV18 | CASSPGQGVYEQYF | TGTGCCAGCTCACCCGGCCAGGGGGTCTACGAGCAGTACTTC
. | TRBJ2-3 | TRBD1 | TRBV5-1 | CASSTGQDTDTQYF | TGCGCCAGCAGCACGGGACAGGACACAGATACGCAGTATTTT
. | TRBJ1-1 | . | TRBV6-5 | CASTWGRGNTEAFF | TGTGCCAGCACTTGGGGGCGCGGGAACACTGAAGCTTTCTTT
. | TRBJ1-1 | . | TRBV10-3 | CAISESGKFTEAFF | TGTGCCATCAGTGAGTCGGGGAAGTTCACTGAAGCTTTCTTT
. | TRBJ1-5 | . | TRBV7-9 | CASSLSQGGQPQHF | TGTGCCAGCAGCTTAAGTCAGGGAGGGCAGCCCCAGCATTTT
. | TRBJ2-3 | . | TRBV5-1 | CASTMDGIADTQYF | TGCGCCAGCACCATGGACGGAATCGCAGATACGCAGTATTTT
few | TRBJ1-6 | . | TRBV27 | CASRGPYNSPLHF | TGTGCCAGCCGGGGGCCCTATAATTCACCCCTCCACTTT
. | TRBJ2-3 | . | TRBV5-4 | CASSTNVGTQYF | TGTGCCAGCAGTACGAATGTGGGTACGCAGTATTTT
. | TRBJ1-1 | . | TRBV9 | CASSVGRGANTEAFF | TGTGCCAGCAGCGTAGGCAGGGGAGCGAACACTGAAGCTTTCTTT
. | TRBJ2-5 | TRBD1 | TRBV29-1 | CSSRTGEETQYF | TGCAGCTCCCGGACAGGAGAAGAGACCCAGTACTTC
once | TRBJ1-5 | . | TRBV19 | CASSRGAEQPQHF | TGTGCCAGTAGTAGGGGGGCGGAACAGCCCCAGCATTTT
. | TRBJ2-1 | . | TRBV28 | CASGEEANEQFF | TGTGCCAGCGGCGAGGAGGCCAATGAGCAGTTCTTC
. | TRBJ2-2 | . | TRBV6-6 | CASSSTGWTGELFF | TGTGCCAGCAGCTCGACAGGTTGGACCGGGGAGCTGTTTTTT
. | TRBJ1-5 | TRBD1 | TRBV19 | CASSETAGTASNQPQHF | TGTGCCAGTAGCGAAACCGCCGGGACAGCTAGCAATCAGCCCCAGCATTTT
few | TRBJ1-6 | . | TRBV2 | CASSDRRVGSPLHF | TGTGCCAGCAGTGATCGCAGGGTAGGGTCACCCCTCCACTTT
. | TRBJ2-7 | . | TRBV5-6 | CASQVGGSYEQYF | TGTGCCAGTCAAGTAGGGGGCTCCTACGAGCAGTACTTC
. | TRBJ2-6 | . | TRBV6-6 | CASSSHSGANVLTF | TGTGCCAGCAGTTCCCATTCTGGGGCCAACGTCCTGACTTTC
. | TRBJ2-7 | . | TRBV5-4 | CASSFTGGAYEQYF | TGTGCCAGCAGCTTTACAGGTGGTGCCTACGAGCAGTACTTC
. | TRBJ1-3 | . | TRBV2 | CASSELTAGSGNTIYF | TGTGCCAGCAGTGAGCTAACAGCTGGCTCTGGAAACACCATATATTTT
few | TRBJ1-5 | . | TRBV4-1 | CASSQGQRNQPQHF | TGCGCCAGCAGCCAAGGACAGAGGAATCAGCCCCAGCATTTT
. | TRBJ1-5 | TRBD1 | TRBV11-2 | CASSLDGTDHQPQHF | TGTGCCAGCAGCTTAGATGGGACAGACCATCAGCCCCAGCATTTT
. | TRBJ2-7 | . | TRBV11-2 | CASSPGGSAYEQYF | TGTGCCAGCAGCCCCGGAGGCTCCGCCTACGAGCAGTACTTC
. | TRBJ1-3 | . | TRBV10-3 | CAISGPDSGNTIYF | TGTGCCATCAGTGGGCCGGACTCTGGAAACACCATATATTTT
. | TRBJ2-2 | TRBD2 | TRBV6-5 | CASSFGGGANGELFF | TGTGCCAGCAGTTTCGGCGGGGGGGCCAACGGGGAGCTGTTTTTT
. | TRBJ2-7 | . | TRBV5-8 | CASSISATSFTYEQYF | TGTGCCAGCAGTATAAGTGCGACATCGTTTACCTACGAGCAGTACTTC